This is a list of T cell receptor beta chains from one sample in a study of blood T cell repertoires in COVID-19. Produced via immunoSEQ multiplex PCR; TCRdb's table is partial and in-frame only. The data show about 41,000 clones, roughly 91% seen once. Sequenced input: peripheral blood. The receptors derive from a human donor in a cohort sampled during active COVID-19. The conserved cysteine and the conserved F or W are not part of the CDR3 here. A D gene is named only where the DNA matches it firmly.

d_call	v_call	j_call	cdr3_aa
-	TRBV7-6	TRBJ1-1	ASSLGERVSEAF
-	TRBV7-8	TRBJ1-1	ASSKPDSLNTEAF
TRBD1	TRBV7-9	TRBJ2-7	ASSRTGTLFSTYEQY
TRBD1	TRBV5-1	TRBJ1-2	ASSPTTGVHYGYT
-	TRBV28	TRBJ1-2	ASSPPGRNYGYT
TRBD1	TRBV19	TRBJ2-7	ASKDRLTYEQY
TRBD1	TRBV6-5	TRBJ1-3	ASSPGGLSGNTIY
-	TRBV15	TRBJ2-3	ATSRQTGRTDTQY
TRBD2	TRBV7-9	TRBJ2-3	ASNRGGADTQY
TRBD1	TRBV10-1	TRBJ2-7	ARRNRDRYSYEQY
-	TRBV11-2	TRBJ2-5	ASSFLPTEKETQY
TRBD1	TRBV19	TRBJ2-7	ASSPGTGWYEQY
-	TRBV11-3	TRBJ2-1	ASSLDGLPGYNEQF
TRBD1	TRBV28	TRBJ2-7	ASSPGQSYEQY
-	TRBV11-2	TRBJ2-7	ASSLKDIGEQY
TRBD2	TRBV27	TRBJ2-3	ASSRRLAVTDTQY
TRBD2	TRBV10-1	TRBJ2-1	ASPDGTSGIQEQF
-	TRBV5-4	TRBJ2-1	ASSLGGGRGLAGVSSEQF
TRBD2	TRBV7-9	TRBJ2-7	ASSTPSGAGYEQY
TRBD1	TRBV19	TRBJ1-1	ASSPPGQAPSEAF
TRBD1	TRBV30	TRBJ1-2	AWTGTGGWNYGYT
TRBD1	TRBV28	TRBJ1-2	ASSYGQGRHGYT
-	TRBV30	TRBJ2-7	AWSAGRGYEQY